This entry describes one T cell receptor (beta chain). Its specificity is not known. This entry belongs to a study of shared clonotypes between healthy human individuals. The overall study: Serving as donors were two women and a few men, whose ages spanned 18 to 49.

Germline V CDR1 and CDR2: LNHDA, SQIVND (reference sequence). The germline V and J ends were trimmed by 7 bases and 2 bases, with 18 bases remaining between them. The CDR3 consists of 15 residues. Only Caucasian adults living in Nashville, Tennessee served as donors. The assay was carried out at the deep level. TCRdb keeps only in-frame clones here, not all; method: immunoSEQ multiplex PCR. This table has about 520,000 clones, around 80% appearing once. Study observations and caveats: Deeper or shallower sequencing was expected to change how clonotypes are shared among donors.

The gene calls are TRBV19 and TRBJ2-7; possibly TRBD1 or TRBD2 for D (5 bases each). What was sequenced was PBMCs. The source of this sequence is a woman in her 40s in good health. Some clones in this sample may be carry-over from other donors' samples. The CDR3 nucleotides are TGTGCCAGTAAATTCGGGGCAGTCGGTACCTACGAGCAGTACTTC. Its translation: CASKFGAVGTYEQYF.